This TCR beta chain was sequenced in a study of shared clonotypes between healthy human individuals. Naive CD8 populations comprised CD45RO-negative cells positively selected for CCR7, excluding terminally differentiated effector memory CD45RA+ cells. This table comes from immunoSEQ multiplex PCR, and its TCRdb copy is limited to in-frame clones, with some not included. The sample records some 800,000 clones, nearly 95% being singletons. Comments on this clone: At one end the junction does not follow the germline gene, possibly because of a read error.

CDR1 is SGHAT and CDR2 is FQNNGV in the germline V gene. The CDR3 is made up of 14 amino acids. J is TRBJ2-2 and V is TRBV11-2; D gene unclear. Input material: naive CD8+ T cells sorted from blood. This TCR was recovered from a man aged 25 to 40 in good health. CDR3 sequence reads: CASSLVSKTGELFF. The DNA for the CDR3 is TGTGCCAGCAGCTTAGTGTCGAAAACCGGGGAGCTGTTTTTT.